The 13 T cell receptor beta chains below come from one sample, sequenced in a study of shared clonotypes between healthy human individuals. Assay used: immunoSEQ multiplex PCR; TCRdb lists only in-frame clones, some missing. Seen here are some 2.1 million clones, about 94% observed once, and the top ten hold roughly 1.1%. Only CD45RO-negative cells positively selected for CCR7 counted as naive CD8 cells, so terminally differentiated effector memory CD45RA+ cells were excluded. The sample comprised naive CD8+ T cells sorted from blood. These TCRs come from a man between 18 and 35 years old in good health.

The chain has TRBV7-9 and TRBJ1-1, with D possibly matching TRBD1 (5 bases). V was clipped by 5 bases and J by 7 bases, with 11 bases between them. The CDR3 runs to 12 residues. CDR1 SEHNR and CDR2 FQNEAQ come from the germline V gene (reference sequence). The DNA for the CDR3 is TGTGCCAGCAGCCTAACCAGGGTTGAAGCTTTCTTT. Translating gives CASSLTRVEAFF.

The J gene is TRBJ2-3, the V gene TRBV9; TRBD2 aligns across 8 bases. CDR1 and CDR2 from the germline V gene are SGDLS and YYNGEE. V shed 1 base, J shed 6 bases, and the junction held 4 bases outside the gene matches. The CDR3 consists of 14 residues. CDR3 DNA: TGTGCCAGCAGCGTAAGCGGGGGCCGGGATACGCAGTATTTT. This sequence encodes CASSVSGGRDTQYF.

This clone was seen once. The chain couples TRBV7-6 to TRBJ2-1; 8 bases agree with TRBD2. Germline CDR1 reads SGHVS; CDR2 reads FNYEAQ. The ends lost 5 bases at V and 8 bases at J; junction bases unmatched: 14. CDR3 length: 16 residues. Written as DNA, the CDR3 is TGTGCCAGCAGCCCGGCTGCTAGCGGGCCCAGCGATGAGCAGTTCTTC. It yields the protein CASSPAASGPSDEQFF.

The V gene is TRBV5-1, the J gene TRBJ2-7; D remains unclear. The length of the CDR3 is 10 residues. Germline V gene lookup returns CDR1 SGHRS and CDR2 YFSETQ. V gave up 1 base and J gave up 6 bases, with 2 bases separating them. The CDR3 DNA follows: TGCGCCAGCAGCTTGACCGAGCAGTACTTC. Translating gives CASSLTEQYF.

J is TRBJ1-1 and V is TRBV27; a possible D gene is TRBD1 (5 bases). The V and J ends lost 2 bases and 5 bases respectively, with 12 bases between them. The CDR3 length is 14 residues. From germline, CDR1 is MNHEY and CDR2 SMNVEV (reference sequence). The CDR3 sequence is CASSLGGGSTEAFF. DNA for the CDR3: TGTGCCAGCAGTTTAGGGGGTGGAAGTACTGAAGCTTTCTTT.

J is TRBJ1-6 and V is TRBV10-3; 7 nucleotides agree with TRBD1. The V gene's germline CDR1 is ENHRY and CDR2 SYGVKD. V was clipped by 0 bases and J by 0 bases; unmatched bases: 2. The CDR3 sequence is 17 residues long. The CDR3 DNA sequence: TGTGCCATCAGTGAGTCGGGGGACAGCTCCTATAATTCACCCCTCCACTTT. This gives the protein CAISESGDSSYNSPLHF.

Comment on this clone: The same CDR3 can be traced to other DNA sequences in this sample. J is TRBJ2-7 and V is TRBV19; D possibly corresponds to TRBD1 (7 bases). The CDR3 consists of 13 residues. Trimming took 5 bases from V and 4 from J, leaving 12 bases between them. CDR1 and CDR2 (germline): LNHDA, SQIVND (reference sequence). This chain's CDR3 is CASSAGQPYEQYF. Here the CDR3 DNA reads TGTGCCAGTAGTGCGGGACAGCCATACGAGCAGTACTTC.

Concerning this clone itself: The same CDR3 arises from other DNA sequences in this sample as well. The CDR3, as DNA: TGTGCCATCAGTGACAGCTCCTACGAGCAGTACTTC. Translation: CAISDSSYEQYF. The chain couples TRBV10-3 to TRBJ2-7; D is ambiguous. Trimming took 3 bases from V and 0 from J, leaving 3 bases between them. The V gene's germline CDR1 is ENHRY and CDR2 SYGVKD. The CDR3 has 12 residues.

The V gene is TRBV4-3, the J gene TRBJ2-3; 9 bases are a match to TRBD1. CDR1 and CDR2 from the germline V gene are LGHNA and YSLEER. This CDR3 contains 16 residues. Trimming removed 3 bases from V and 6 bases from J; junction bases left unmatched: 10. CDR3 in DNA: TGCGCCAGCAGCCAGGGACAGGGCGAGGGGCCCGATACGCAGTATTTT. Residues: CASSQGQGEGPDTQYF.

This chain links TRBV5-1 with TRBJ2-1; 14 positions agree with TRBD2. Germline V lookup: CDR1 SGHRS, CDR2 YFSETQ. Trimming took 3 bases from V and 1 from J; bases not matched to a gene: 6. This CDR3 is 18 amino acids long. In DNA form, the CDR3 reads TGCGCCAGCAGCTACGGGACTAGCGGGGGATATTCCTACAATGAGCAGTTCTTC. This codes for CASSYGTSGGYSYNEQFF.

This CDR3 reads CASSVWAYEQYF. The CDR3 DNA reads as TGTGCCAGCAGTGTTTGGGCCTACGAGCAGTACTTC. The gene calls are TRBV2 and TRBJ2-7; D remains unclear. The CDR3 extends over 12 amino acids. The germline V gene encodes CDR1 SNHLY and CDR2 FYNNEI. V lost 4 bases and J lost 2, with 6 bases in between.

The J gene is TRBJ2-7, the V gene TRBV4-3; D perhaps matches TRBD2 (5 bases). Per the germline V gene, CDR1 is LGHNA and CDR2 is YSLEER. The CDR3 extends over 15 amino acids. The germline V and J ends were trimmed by 0 bases and 3 bases, with 12 bases remaining between them. The CDR3 nucleotides read TGCGCCAGCAGCCAAGAGTGGGTAGAGGGCTACGAGCAGTACTTC. Its protein is CASSQEWVEGYEQYF.

Details on this clone: Other nucleotide sequences in the sample specify the same CDR3. The J gene is TRBJ1-1, the V gene TRBV6-5; a weak D match, TRBD1 (5 bases). This CDR3 has 13 residues. Per germline, CDR1 MNHEY and CDR2 SVGAGI. V gave up 6 bases and J gave up 4 bases, with 12 bases separating them. The CDR3 spells CASSYAGGTEAFF. The CDR3 DNA follows: TGTGCCAGCAGCTACGCCGGGGGCACTGAAGCTTTCTTT.